This section outlines one TCR beta chain sequence together with its context. Germline V gives CDR1 DFQATT, CDR2 SNEGSKA (reference sequence). The CDR3 totals 13 residues. The V end was cut by 6 bases, the J end by 7 bases, with 15 bases between. A single record per CDR3 protein comes from TCRdb applying MiXCR to the RT-PCR reads. The data hold approximately 720,000 distinct CDR3 sequences, with approximately 15% observed a single time. Sample: memory CD4+ T cells from blood. This chain joins TRBV20-1 and TRBJ1-4; D perhaps matches TRBD1 (6 bases). This receptor was obtained from a female donor in good health, serving as a healthy control. DNA of the CDR3: TGCAGTGCGCCCCGAGGGGGGAGTGAAAAACTGTTTTTT. Translated: CSAPRGGSEKLFF.